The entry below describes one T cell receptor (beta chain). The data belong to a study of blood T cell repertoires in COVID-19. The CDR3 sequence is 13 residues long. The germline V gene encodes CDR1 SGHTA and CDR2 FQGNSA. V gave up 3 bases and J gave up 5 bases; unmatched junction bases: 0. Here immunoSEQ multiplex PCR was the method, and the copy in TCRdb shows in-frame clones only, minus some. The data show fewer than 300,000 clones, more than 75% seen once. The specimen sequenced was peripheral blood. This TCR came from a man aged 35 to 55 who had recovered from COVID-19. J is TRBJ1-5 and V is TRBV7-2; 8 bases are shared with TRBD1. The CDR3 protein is CASSLTGDQPQHF. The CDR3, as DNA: TGTGCCAGCAGCTTGACAGGGGATCAGCCCCAGCATTTT.